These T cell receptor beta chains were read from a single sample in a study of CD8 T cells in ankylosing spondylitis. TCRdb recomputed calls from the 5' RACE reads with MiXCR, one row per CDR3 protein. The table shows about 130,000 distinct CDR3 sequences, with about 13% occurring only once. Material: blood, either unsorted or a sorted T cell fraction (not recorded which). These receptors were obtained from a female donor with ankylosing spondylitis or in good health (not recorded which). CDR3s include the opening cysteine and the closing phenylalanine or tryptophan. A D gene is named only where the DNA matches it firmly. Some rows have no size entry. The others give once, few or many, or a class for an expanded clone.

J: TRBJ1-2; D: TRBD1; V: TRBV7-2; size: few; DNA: TGTGCCAGCAGCAAGGGGGCGAGGGGCTACACCTTC; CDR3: CASSKGARGYTF
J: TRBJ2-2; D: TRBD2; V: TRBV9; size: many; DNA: TGTGCCAGCAGCCATAACGCCGTGCGGGGGGGTTCCGGGGAGCTGTTTTTT; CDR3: CASSHNAVRGGSGELFF
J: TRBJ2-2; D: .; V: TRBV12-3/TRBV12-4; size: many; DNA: TGTGCCAGCAGTCCGCGCCCCCGGCATGGGGAGCTGTTTTTT; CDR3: CASSPRPRHGELFF
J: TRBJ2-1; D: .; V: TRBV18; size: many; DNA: TGTGCCAGCTCACCAAGGGGGGACTCCTACAATGAGCAGTTCTTC; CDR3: CASSPRGDSYNEQFF
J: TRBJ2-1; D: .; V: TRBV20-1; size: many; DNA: TGCAGTGCTAGTGTGGCCCTCGTGAATGAGCAGTTCTTC; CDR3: CSASVALVNEQFF
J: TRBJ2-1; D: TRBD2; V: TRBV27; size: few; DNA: TGTGCCAGCAGTATCGAGGGACTAGCGAGGTACAGGGGGGGCTCCTACAATGAGCAGTTCTTC; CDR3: CASSIEGLARYRGGSYNEQFF
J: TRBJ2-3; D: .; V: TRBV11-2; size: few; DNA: TGTGCCAGCAGCCCAAACAGGGGCCGGACTAGGGACACAGATACGCAGTATTTT; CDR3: CASSPNRGRTRDTDTQYF
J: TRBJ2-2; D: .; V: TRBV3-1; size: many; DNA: TGTGCCAGCAGCCACAGAGGGGATTCCACCGGGGAGCTGTTTTTT; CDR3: CASSHRGDSTGELFF
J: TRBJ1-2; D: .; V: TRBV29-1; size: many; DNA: TGCAGCGTAGAATGGGGGGCGAGTTCTGGCTACACCTTC; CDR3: CSVEWGASSGYTF
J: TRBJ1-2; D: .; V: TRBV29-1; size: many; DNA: TGCAGCGTTGAAGATCCGGTCAGCTACTATGGCTACACCTTC; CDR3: CSVEDPVSYYGYTF
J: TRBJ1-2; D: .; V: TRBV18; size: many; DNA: TGTGCCAGCTCACAGGACAGCTACTATGGCTACACCTTC; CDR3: CASSQDSYYGYTF
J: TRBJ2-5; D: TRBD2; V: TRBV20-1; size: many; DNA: TGCAGTGCTAGCGTTAGCGGGGGGCTGGAGACCCAGTACTTC; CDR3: CSASVSGGLETQYF
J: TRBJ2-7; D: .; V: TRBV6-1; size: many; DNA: TGTGCCAGCACCTTCCCCCTTGGGGGATCCTACGAGCAGTACTTC; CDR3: CASTFPLGGSYEQYF
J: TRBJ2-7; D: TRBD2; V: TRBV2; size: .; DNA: TGTGCCAGCAGAAATAGCGGGAGCTACGAGCAGTACTTC; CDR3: CASRNSGSYEQYF
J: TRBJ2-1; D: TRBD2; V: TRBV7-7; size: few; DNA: TGTGCTAGCAGCTTAGGGACTAGCGGGGGGCACCATTACAATGAGCAGTTCTTC; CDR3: CASSLGTSGGHHYNEQFF
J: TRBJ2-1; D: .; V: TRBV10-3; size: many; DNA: TGTGCCATCAGTGACCCCACAGAGTACAATGAGCAGTTCTTC; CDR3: CAISDPTEYNEQFF
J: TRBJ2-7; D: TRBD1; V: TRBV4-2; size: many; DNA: TGTGCCAGCAGGTCCGAGGACAGGGGAGGGTACGAGCAGTACTTC; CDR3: CASRSEDRGGYEQYF